These 27 T cell receptor beta chains originate from one sample sequenced in a study of spatial heterogeneity in lung cancer. A single record per CDR3 protein comes from TCRdb applying MiXCR to the 5' RACE reads. This table has about 25,000 distinct CDR3 sequences, 6.9% appearing once. Time point meaning: sample taken at primary tumor resection. Whole RNA, which was extracted from tumor, nontumor lung tissue or frozen PBMC, was sequenced without any cell sorting. This sample comprised PBMCs, obtained at surgery. These receptors all stem from a male donor with early-stage non-small cell lung cancer.

The chain employs TRBV28 and TRBJ2-3; 9 positions match TRBD2. CDR1 MDHEN and CDR2 SYDVKM come from the germline V gene. The junction had 21 bases not matched to a gene; V was cut back by 5 bases and J by 6 bases. This CDR3 spans 19 amino acids. The CDR3 here is CASSSRQKSGAGGLDTQYF. The CDR3 coding sequence is TGTGCCAGCAGTAGTCGACAAAAGAGTGGAGCGGGGGGCCTGGATACGCAGTATTTT. The entire variable domain, with the rest obtained from reference TRBV28 and TRBJ2-3, is as follows: DVKVTQSSRYLVKRTGEKVFLECVQDMDHENMFWYRQDPGLGLRLIYFSYDVKMKEKGDIPEGYSVSREKKERFSLILESASTNQTSMYLCASSSRQKSGAGGLDTQYFGPGTRLTVL.

This clonotype showed up many times. The chain carries TRBV7-4 and TRBJ2-7; 10 bases are shared with TRBD2. Trimming took 4 bases from V and 3 from J; bases not matched to a gene: 9. This CDR3 has 16 amino acids. The germline V gene encodes CDR1 SGHVT and CDR2 SQSDAQ. The CDR3 sequence is CASSYLAGAHCYEQYF. CDR3 coding DNA: TGTGCCAGCAGCTACCTAGCGGGAGCCCACTGCTACGAGCAGTACTTC.

The chain combines TRBV30 with TRBJ1-3, with 7 nucleotides matching TRBD1. J was trimmed by 4 bases and V by 1 base; bases with no gene match: 7. CDR1 is GTSNPN, CDR2 SVGIG, per germline (reference sequence). This CDR3 spans 15 amino acids. CDR3 nucleotides: TGTGCCTGGAGTGGGGACAGAAGTCAAGGAAACACCATATATTTT. This translates into CAWSGDRSQGNTIYF. Full variable domain (outside the CDR3, taken from reference TRBV30 and TRBJ1-3): SQTIHQWPATLVQPVGSPLSLECTVEGTSNPNLYWYRQAAGRGLQLLFYSVGIGQISSEVPQNLSASRPQDRQFILSSKKLLLSDSGFYLCAWSGDRSQGNTIYFGEGSWLTVV.

V gene TRBV5-1 combines with J gene TRBJ2-7; TRBD1 matches at 7 bases. Germline V gives CDR1 SGHRS, CDR2 YFSETQ. The CDR3 has 18 residues. V lost 5 bases and J lost 0; bases outside the gene matches: 17. CDR3 protein: CASSNPSRQGWSSYEQYF. The CDR3 coding sequence is TGCGCCAGCAGTAACCCCTCCCGACAGGGATGGAGCTCCTACGAGCAGTACTTC.

This rearrangement joins TRBV7-9 to TRBJ2-6, with 10 bases lining up with TRBD1. Germline values: CDR1 SEHNR, CDR2 FQNEAQ (reference sequence). Germline trimming cut 9 bases from V and 0 bases from J; bases unmatched to any gene: 8. The CDR3 has 17 residues. The CDR3, as DNA: TGTGCCAGACCGGGGACAGGGGCTTTCTCTGGGGCCAACGTCCTGACTTTC. Protein product: CARPGTGAFSGANVLTF. The variable domain in full, with the rest retrieved from reference TRBV7-9 and TRBJ2-6, is DTGVSQNPRHKITKRGQNVTFRCDPISEHNRLYWYRQTLGQGPEFLTYFQNEAQLEKSRLLSDRFSAERPKGSFSTLEIQRTEQGDSAMYLCARPGTGAFSGANVLTFGAGSRLTVL.

This clonotype was found many times. The V and J genes are TRBV27 and TRBJ1-6; TRBD1 matches at 8 bases. Per the germline V gene, CDR1 is MNHEY and CDR2 is SMNVEV (reference sequence). V shed 8 bases, J shed 7 bases, and the junction held 7 bases outside the gene matches. The CDR3 contains 14 residues. The CDR3 protein is CASHRGGNNSPLHF. The CDR3 DNA is TGTGCCAGCCACAGGGGGGGCAACAATTCACCCCTCCACTTT.

The rearrangement links TRBV5-1 to TRBJ2-3; 9 bases line up with TRBD2. V was clipped by 9 bases and J by 4 bases; unmatched bases: 6. Per germline, CDR1 SGHRS and CDR2 YFSETQ. The CDR3 contains 13 residues. Here the CDR3 DNA reads TGCGCCACCCAGACTAGCGGTTCAGATACGCAGTATTTT. Protein product: CATQTSGSDTQYF.

Within the sample, this clonotype is medium-sized. The chain has TRBV2 and TRBJ1-1, with D possibly TRBD1 on 5 matching bases. The CDR3 is 15 amino acids. Germline CDR1 is SNHLY and CDR2 is FYNNEI. The V end lost 4 bases, the J end lost 4 bases, and 16 bases lay between the germline ends. In nucleotides, the CDR3 is TGTGCCAGCAGTGTGACTGACAGAGGGAGCACTGAAGCTTTCTTT. This translates into CASSVTDRGSTEAFF.

This clonotype was recorded a few times. The chain carries TRBV28 and TRBJ2-5; D unclear. Germline V gene lookup returns CDR1 MDHEN and CDR2 SYDVKM. Trimming pared 5 bases from V and 3 bases from J, leaving 13 bases between. This CDR3 contains 14 residues. The DNA of the CDR3 is TGTGCCAGCAGTGGTAACAATCAAAAAGAGACCCAGTACTTC. Translated: CASSGNNQKETQYF. The full variable domain, with the rest looked up from reference TRBV28 and TRBJ2-5, is DVKVTQSSRYLVKRTGEKVFLECVQDMDHENMFWYRQDPGLGLRLIYFSYDVKMKEKGDIPEGYSVSREKKERFSLILESASTNQTSMYLCASSGNNQKETQYFGPGTRLLVL.

This clonotype was recorded many times. The chain joins TRBV10-2 to TRBJ1-1; no definite D call. Germline CDR1 reads WSHSY; CDR2 reads SAAADI. The V end was cut by 2 bases, the J end by 1 base, with 14 bases between. The CDR3 sequence is 16 residues long. CDR3 DNA: TGCGCCAGCAGTGAGGAATTACGGGGAAGGAACACTGAAGCTTTCTTT. This encodes CASSEELRGRNTEAFF.

The chain uses TRBV19 and TRBJ1-3; a weak D match, TRBD1 (6 bases). From germline, CDR1 is LNHDA and CDR2 SQIVND (reference sequence). The V end lost 10 bases, the J end lost 1 base, and 14 bases lay between the germline ends. This CDR3 comprises 14 residues. The CDR3 region is CATSGVSSGNTIYF. CDR3 nucleotides: TGTGCCACCTCAGGGGTTTCTTCTGGAAACACCATATATTTT.

This clonotype was seen ten or more times. The chain carries TRBV12-3 or TRBV12-4 and TRBJ2-1; 10 bases match TRBD2. The CDR3 extends over 15 amino acids. With V trimmed by 5 bases and J by 8 bases, 9 bases remained unmatched. CDR3 sequence (DNA): TGTGCCAGCAGTCGAACTAGCGGGGTGAGTTATGAGCAGTTCTTC. It encodes CASSRTSGVSYEQFF.

There are a few counts of this clonotype. This sequence joins TRBV10-3 and TRBJ2-3; TRBD2 aligns across 12 bases. Germline CDR1 ENHRY, CDR2 SYGVKD. This CDR3 spans 16 amino acids. Trimming at V came to 6 bases and at J to 6 bases, leaving 10 bases not matched to a gene. The CDR3 sequence: CAISRTSGEAGDTQYF. CDR3 coding DNA: TGTGCCATCAGCCGGACTAGCGGGGAGGCAGGTGATACGCAGTATTTT.

The table lists this clonotype with many counts. This chain uses TRBV20-1 with TRBJ2-7; D is perhaps TRBD2 (6 bases). CDR1 is DFQATT and CDR2 is SNEGSKA in the germline V gene (reference sequence). The ends were cut back, 7 bases at V and 3 bases at J, with 25 bases in the middle. This CDR3 comprises 16 residues. The CDR3: CSVKPAITGDIYEQYF. The DNA of the CDR3 is TGCAGTGTTAAACCCGCGATTACGGGAGATATCTACGAGCAGTACTTC.

In its sample, this clonotype was seen many times. A junction boundary mismatches the germline segment, possibly from a read error. V gene TRBV7-2 combines with J gene TRBJ1-1; the D is unclear. The CDR3 runs 16 residues. The germline gives CDR1 SGHTA, CDR2 FQGNSA. CDR3 loop: CASSLGRTTVNTEAFF. CDR3 nucleotides: TGTGCCAGCAGCTTAGGACGGACTACGGTGAATACTGAAGCTTTCTTT. The entire variable domain, with the rest obtained from reference TRBV7-2 and TRBJ1-1, is as follows: GAGVSQSPSNKVTEKGKDVELRCDPISGHTALYWYRQSLGQGLEFLIYFQGNSAPDKSGLPSDRFSAERTGGSVSTLTIQRTQQEDSAVYLCASSLGRTTVNTEAFFGQGTRLTVV.

This clonotype was observed many times. This chain joins TRBV6-1 and TRBJ2-2; 9 nucleotides agree with TRBD1. With 6 bases clipped from V and 5 bases from J, the junction kept 7 bases outside the gene matches. This CDR3 spans 15 amino acids. Germline V CDR1 and CDR2: MNHNS, SASEGT. The CDR3 is CASREQGARTGELFF. For the CDR3, the DNA is TGTGCCAGCAGGGAACAGGGGGCGCGTACCGGGGAGCTGTTTTTT.

This clonotype is medium-sized (0.01 to 0.1%) by share. The rearrangement joins TRBV7-9 to TRBJ2-2; 9 nucleotides match TRBD2. This CDR3 comprises 15 residues. V shed 1 base and J 4 bases; nucleotides not matched to a gene: 1. The germline V gene has CDR1 SEHNR and CDR2 FQNEAQ (reference sequence). The CDR3, as DNA: TGTGCCAGCAGCTTAGTAGCGGGAGTCACCGGGGAGCTGTTTTTT. Translating it yields CASSLVAGVTGELFF.

The V gene is TRBV10-3, the J gene TRBJ1-3; no clear D. The germline gives CDR1 ENHRY, CDR2 SYGVKD. CDR3 length: 14 amino acids. Trimming removed 6 bases from V and 2 bases from J, with 11 bases in between. The CDR3 DNA follows: TGTGCCATCAGGAAGGAGTCAACTGGAAACACCATATATTTT. Amino acid sequence: CAIRKESTGNTIYF.

The chain carries TRBV9 and TRBJ2-5; TRBD1 or TRBD2 may be the D gene (5 bases each). V lost 4 bases and J lost 4, with 14 bases in between. This CDR3 has 14 residues. Germline V gene lookup returns CDR1 SGDLS and CDR2 YYNGEE. DNA for the CDR3: TGTGCCAGCAGCACCCGGGGAAGGGGAGAGACCCAGTACTTC. Translating gives CASSTRGRGETQYF.

Ten or more counts support this clonotype. V usage is TRBV6-2 or TRBV6-3 and J usage is TRBJ1-2; TRBD1 matches 8 bases. The V segment lost 5 bases and the J segment 4 bases; nucleotides outside the gene matches: 9. The CDR3 runs to 15 residues. Germline V gene lookup returns CDR1 MNHEY and CDR2 SVGEGT. The CDR3 here is CASSKPGQVSYGYTF. The CDR3 DNA sequence: TGTGCCAGCAGTAAACCGGGACAGGTCAGCTATGGCTACACCTTC.

The chain employs TRBV4-3 and TRBJ2-6; D remains ambiguous. V lost 0 bases, J lost 0 bases, and 9 bases lay in between. Per the germline V gene, CDR1 is LGHNA and CDR2 is YSLEER. The CDR3 runs to 17 residues. The CDR3 bases are TGCGCCAGCAGCCAAGATTTGGTCAGCTCTGGGGCCAACGTCCTGACTTTC. This sequence encodes CASSQDLVSSGANVLTF.

This clonotype came up a few times. The rearrangement links TRBV11-2 to TRBJ1-1; D gene unclear. This CDR3 has 13 residues. Germline-derived CDR1 and CDR2 are SGHAT and FQNNGV. Trimming shortened V by 0 bases and J by 5 bases, and 7 bases separated the two germline ends. The CDR3: CASSLDTRTEAFF. CDR3 DNA sequence: TGTGCCAGCAGCTTAGATACAAGAACTGAAGCTTTCTTT.

V usage is TRBV5-1 and J usage is TRBJ2-2; TRBD1 or TRBD2 may be the D gene (5 bases each). The CDR3 length is 17 residues. Trimming took off 2 bases at V and 0 bases at J, with 14 bases between the two ends. The germline V gene has CDR1 SGHRS and CDR2 YFSETQ. CDR3 sequence reads: CASSLGIGTANTGELFF. For the CDR3, the DNA is TGCGCCAGCAGCTTAGGAATTGGGACCGCGAACACCGGGGAGCTGTTTTTT.

This clonotype is deemed medium-sized. J is TRBJ2-1 and V is TRBV11-2; 7 bases fit TRBD1. J was trimmed by 10 bases and V by 5 bases; bases with no gene match: 14. The CDR3 has 15 amino acids. From germline, CDR1 is SGHAT and CDR2 FQNNGV. DNA of the CDR3: TGTGCCAGCAGCCGAACCGCTACTCAGGGGGAAGAGCAGTTCTTC. It translates to CASSRTATQGEEQFF.

This clonotype showed up many times. This sequence joins TRBV28 and TRBJ2-3; D is unresolved. Germline CDR1 reads MDHEN; CDR2 reads SYDVKM. Trimming cost V 2 bases and J 10 bases, with 7 bases left between them. The CDR3 has 11 amino acids. CDR3 DNA: TGTGCCAGCAGTTTAAGCCGTGCGCAGTATTTT. This sequence encodes CASSLSRAQYF. Combining the CDR3 with reference TRBV28 and TRBJ2-3 gives the whole variable domain DVKVTQSSRYLVKRTGEKVFLECVQDMDHENMFWYRQDPGLGLRLIYFSYDVKMKEKGDIPEGYSVSREKKERFSLILESASTNQTSMYLCASSLSRAQYFGPGTRLTVL.

This clonotype is classed as medium-sized. The V call is TRBV20-1, the J call TRBJ2-7; D remains unclear. From germline, CDR1 is DFQATT and CDR2 SNEGSKA (reference sequence). Between the trimmed V and J ends, which lost 4 bases and 4 bases, there was a span of 5 bases. This CDR3 has 10 amino acids. The CDR3 is CSANTYEQYV. CDR3 DNA sequence: TGCAGTGCTAACACTTACGAGCAGTACGTC.

Ten or more counts support this clonotype. The rearrangement joins TRBV12-3 or TRBV12-4 to TRBJ2-1; D is possibly TRBD1 (6 bases). The CDR3 sequence is 15 residues long. V was trimmed by 6 bases and J by 5 bases, leaving 17 bases between them. The CDR3 reads CASSYTGNRNNEQFF. The CDR3 DNA reads TGTGCCAGCAGCTACACAGGGAATCGTAACAATGAGCAGTTCTTC.